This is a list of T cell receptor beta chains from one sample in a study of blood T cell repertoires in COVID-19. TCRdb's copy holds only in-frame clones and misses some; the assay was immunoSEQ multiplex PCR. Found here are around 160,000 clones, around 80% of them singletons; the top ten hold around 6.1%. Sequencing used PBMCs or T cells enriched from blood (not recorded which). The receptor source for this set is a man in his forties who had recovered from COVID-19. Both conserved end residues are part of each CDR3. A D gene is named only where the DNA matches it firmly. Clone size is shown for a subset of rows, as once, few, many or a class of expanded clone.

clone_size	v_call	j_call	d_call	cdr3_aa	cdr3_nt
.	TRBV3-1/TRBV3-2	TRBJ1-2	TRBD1	CASSQGQGAGGYTF	TGTGCCAGCAGCCAAGGACAGGGGGCGGGCGGCTACACCTTC
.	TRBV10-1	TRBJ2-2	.	CASAANRAAGELFF	TGCGCCAGCGCCGCTAACAGGGCCGCCGGGGAGCTGTTTTTT
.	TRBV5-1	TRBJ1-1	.	CASSNGQPNTEAFF	TGCGCCAGCAGCAACGGACAGCCCAACACTGAAGCTTTCTTT
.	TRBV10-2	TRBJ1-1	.	CASLATVVNTEAFF	TGCGCCAGCTTGGCGACAGTTGTGAACACTGAAGCTTTCTTT
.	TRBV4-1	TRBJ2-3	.	CASSQDPHTDTQYF	TGCGCCAGCAGCCAAGATCCCCACACAGATACGCAGTATTTT
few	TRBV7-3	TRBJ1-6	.	CASSKSEVSPLHF	TGTGCCAGCAGCAAGTCCGAGGTTTCACCCCTCCACTTT
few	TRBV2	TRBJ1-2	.	CASGHVARGYTF	TGTGCCAGCGGTCACGTGGCGAGGGGCTACACCTTC
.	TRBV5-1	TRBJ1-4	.	CASRPQGFGEKLFF	TGCGCCAGCAGGCCTCAGGGGTTCGGTGAAAAACTGTTTTTT
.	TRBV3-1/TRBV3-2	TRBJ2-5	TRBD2	CASSALGLAQETQYF	TGTGCCAGCAGCGCTCTCGGACTAGCTCAAGAGACCCAGTACTTC
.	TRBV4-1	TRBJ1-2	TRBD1	CASSQEPGTVGGYTF	TGCGCCAGCAGCCAAGAACCGGGGACAGTCGGCGGCTACACCTTC
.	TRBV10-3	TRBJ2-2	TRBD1	CATGTDGTGELFF	TGTGCCACCGGGACAGATGGCACCGGGGAGCTGTTTTTT
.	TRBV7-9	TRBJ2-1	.	CASSFSGGGHNEQFF	TGTGCCAGCAGCTTCTCTGGGGGGGGGCACAATGAGCAGTTCTTC
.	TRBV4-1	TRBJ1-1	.	CASSQDRREAFF	TGCGCCAGCAGCCAAGATCGCAGGGAAGCTTTCTTT
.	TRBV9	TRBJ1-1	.	CASSPIMGGTEAFF	TGTGCCAGCAGCCCGATAATGGGGGGCACTGAAGCTTTCTTT
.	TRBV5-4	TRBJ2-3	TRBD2	CASSGGLAGVTTDTQYF	TGTGCCAGCAGTGGTGGCCTAGCGGGGGTTACCACAGATACGCAGTATTTT
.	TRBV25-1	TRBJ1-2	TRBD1	CASSERGTGYGYTF	TGTGCCAGCAGTGAGCGGGGGACAGGGTATGGCTACACCTTC
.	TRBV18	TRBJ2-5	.	CASSPQGLGGQETQYF	TGTGCCAGCTCACCCCAGGGTCTAGGCGGTCAAGAGACCCAGTACTTC
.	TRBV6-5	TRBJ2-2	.	CASTDGMPGELFF	TGTGCCAGCACCGACGGGATGCCCGGGGAGCTGTTTTTT
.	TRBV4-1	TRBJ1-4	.	CASSQDRVLNEKLFF	TGCGCCAGCAGCCAAGACCGGGTCCTCAATGAAAAACTGTTTTTT
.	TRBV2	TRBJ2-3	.	CASREGMSTDTQYF	TGTGCCAGCAGGGAAGGTATGAGCACAGATACGCAGTATTTT
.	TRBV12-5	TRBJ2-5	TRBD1	CASGNPGQGSRRETQYF	TGTGCTAGTGGGAATCCGGGACAGGGGTCCCGGAGAGAGACCCAGTACTTC
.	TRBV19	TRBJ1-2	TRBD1	CASSIQGAKLDGYTF	TGTGCCAGTAGTATACAGGGGGCAAAACTCGACGGCTACACCTTC
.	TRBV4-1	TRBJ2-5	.	CASSQETGGYQETQYF	TGCGCCAGCAGCCAAGAGACCGGAGGTTACCAAGAGACCCAGTACTTC
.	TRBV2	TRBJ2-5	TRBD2	CASGAAGARGETQYF	TGTGCCAGCGGGGCAGCGGGGGCGCGCGGAGAGACCCAGTACTTC
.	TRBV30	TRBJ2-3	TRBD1	CAFGTGADTQYF	TGTGCCTTCGGGACAGGGGCAGATACGCAGTATTTT
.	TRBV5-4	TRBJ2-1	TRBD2	CASSLGRGGHYNEQFF	TGTGCCAGCAGCTTGGGGCGGGGGGGACATTACAATGAGCAGTTCTTC
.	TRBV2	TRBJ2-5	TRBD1	CASAEDRVGPETQYF	TGTGCCAGCGCCGAGGACAGGGTGGGGCCGGAGACCCAGTACTTC
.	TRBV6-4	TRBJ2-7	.	CASSAEFGYEQYF	TGTGCCAGCAGTGCGGAGTTTGGCTACGAGCAGTACTTC
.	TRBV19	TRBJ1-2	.	CASTRGTNYGYTF	TGTGCCAGTACTCGGGGTACTAACTATGGCTACACCTTC
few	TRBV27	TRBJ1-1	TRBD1	CASSRQGVATEAFF	TGTGCCAGCAGCCGACAGGGGGTAGCAACTGAAGCTTTCTTT
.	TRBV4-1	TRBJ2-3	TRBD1	CASSRGTGETDTQYF	TGCGCCAGCAGCCGCGGGACAGGGGAAACAGATACGCAGTATTTT
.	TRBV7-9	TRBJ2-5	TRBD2	CASSLTSGQETQYF	TGTGCCAGCAGCTTAACTAGCGGCCAAGAGACCCAGTACTTC
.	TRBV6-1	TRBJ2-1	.	CASSEAGAIYEQFF	TGTGCCAGCAGTGAAGCGGGGGCCATCTATGAGCAGTTCTTC
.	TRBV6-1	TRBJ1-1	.	CASSERAGVNTEAFF	TGTGCCAGCAGTGAAAGGGCAGGGGTGAACACTGAAGCTTTCTTT
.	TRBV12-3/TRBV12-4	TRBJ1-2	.	CASRIGADYGYTF	TGTGCCAGCAGGATTGGAGCGGACTATGGCTACACCTTC
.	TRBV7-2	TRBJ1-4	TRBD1	CASSLFSTGLFF	TGTGCCAGCAGCTTATTTTCGACAGGGCTGTTTTTT
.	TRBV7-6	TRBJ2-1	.	CASSLVRGFYNEQFF	TGTGCCAGCAGCTTAGTACGCGGTTTCTACAATGAGCAGTTCTTC
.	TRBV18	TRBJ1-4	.	CASSLGEDEKLFF	TGTGCCAGCTCACTGGGGGAGGATGAAAAACTGTTTTTT
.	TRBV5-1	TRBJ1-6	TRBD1	CASRGQTDSPLHF	TGCGCCAGCAGGGGACAGACGGATTCACCCCTCCACTTT
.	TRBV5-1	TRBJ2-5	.	CASSLEGEETQYF	TGCGCCAGCAGCTTAGAGGGGGAGGAGACCCAGTACTTC
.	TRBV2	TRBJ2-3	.	CASSGMRDGYPDTQYF	TGTGCCAGCAGTGGAATGCGGGACGGATACCCAGATACGCAGTATTTT
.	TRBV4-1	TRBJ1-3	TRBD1	CASSRPGTGVGNTIYF	TGCGCCAGCAGCCGACCCGGGACAGGGGTCGGAAACACCATATATTTT
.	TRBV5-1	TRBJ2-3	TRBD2	CASSGSGGAYSAPQYF	TGCGCCAGCAGCGGGAGCGGGGGGGCCTACTCGGCTCCGCAGTATTTT
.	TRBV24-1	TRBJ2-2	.	CATSPTGLAGELFF	TGTGCCACCAGTCCTACAGGGTTAGCCGGGGAGCTGTTTTTT
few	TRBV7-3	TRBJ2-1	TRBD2	CASSSGLAGYNEQFF	TGTGCCAGCAGCTCGGGACTAGCGGGATACAATGAGCAGTTCTTC
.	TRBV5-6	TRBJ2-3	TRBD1	CASSPRDRGLDTQYF	TGTGCCAGCAGCCCCAGGGACAGGGGGTTGGATACGCAGTATTTT
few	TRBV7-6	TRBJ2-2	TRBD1	CASSLVPGQGAGELFF	TGTGCCAGCAGCTTAGTCCCGGGACAGGGGGCCGGGGAGCTGTTTTTT
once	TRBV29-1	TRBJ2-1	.	CSVGGVIFDEQFF	TGCAGCGTTGGGGGGGTCATCTTCGATGAGCAGTTCTTC
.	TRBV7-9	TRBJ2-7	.	CASSYSSFEQYF	TGTGCCAGCAGCTACTCCTCTTTCGAGCAGTACTTC
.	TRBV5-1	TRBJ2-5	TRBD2	CASSLAGGDGETQYF	TGCGCCAGCAGCTTGGCCGGGGGGGACGGAGAGACCCAGTACTTC
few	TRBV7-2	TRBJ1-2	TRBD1	CATIKDRYKDYTF	TGTGCCACCATCAAGGACAGGTATAAAGACTACACCTTC
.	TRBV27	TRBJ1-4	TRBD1	CASSGTGSNEKLFF	TGTGCCAGCAGTGGGACAGGGTCTAATGAAAAACTGTTTTTT